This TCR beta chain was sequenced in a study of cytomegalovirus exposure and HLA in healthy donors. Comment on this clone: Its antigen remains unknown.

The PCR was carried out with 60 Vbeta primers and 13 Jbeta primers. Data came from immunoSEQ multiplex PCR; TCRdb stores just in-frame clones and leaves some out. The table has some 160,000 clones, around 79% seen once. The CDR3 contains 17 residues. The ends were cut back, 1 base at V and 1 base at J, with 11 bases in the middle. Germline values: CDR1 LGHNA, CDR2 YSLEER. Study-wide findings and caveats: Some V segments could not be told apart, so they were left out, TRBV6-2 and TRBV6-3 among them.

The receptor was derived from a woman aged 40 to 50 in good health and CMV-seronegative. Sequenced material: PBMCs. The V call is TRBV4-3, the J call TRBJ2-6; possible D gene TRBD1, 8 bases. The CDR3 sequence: CASSQVQGGSGANVLTF. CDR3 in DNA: TGCGCCAGCAGCCAAGTACAGGGGGGGTCTGGGGCCAACGTCCTGACTTTC.